This record concerns one TCR beta chain sequence. Its specificity is unknown. The data derive from a study of blood T cells in healthy people across ages. Overall study findings and caveats: When set beside aged donors, long-lived donors presented more naive CD4+ cells and higher diversity. Roughly linear age-related decline in beta diversity appeared, significant by age 40.

Alongside a J-beta primer mix, a sample-barcoded 5' primer served in a second PCR lasting roughly 7 to 12 cycles. The template-switch adaptor was a 5' adaptor with 12 random nucleotides. It tagged each cDNA molecule. MiXCR, applied by TCRdb to the 5' RACE reads, yields one record per CDR3 protein. Among fewer than 950,000 distinct CDR3 sequences listed, about 34% were seen once. The V end was cut by 8 bases, the J end by 4 bases, with 7 bases between. The length of the CDR3 is 11 residues. The chain carries TRBV12-3 or TRBV12-4 and TRBJ2-3; D unresolved. This receptor was identified in a young man in good health. Sequencing used blood. This CDR3 reads CASVTADTQYF. The CDR3 DNA follows: TGTGCCAGCGTGACGGCAGATACGCAGTATTTT.